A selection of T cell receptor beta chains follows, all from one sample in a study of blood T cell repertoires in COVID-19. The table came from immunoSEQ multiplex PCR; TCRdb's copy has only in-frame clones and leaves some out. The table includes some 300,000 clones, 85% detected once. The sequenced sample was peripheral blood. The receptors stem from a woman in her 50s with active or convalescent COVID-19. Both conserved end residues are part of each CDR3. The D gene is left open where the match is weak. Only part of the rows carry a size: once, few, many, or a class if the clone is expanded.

TGTGCCACCCGCTCGGGTCCAAGCTATGGCTACACCTTC,CATRSGPSYGYTF,NA,TRBV24-1,TRBJ1-2,NA
TGCAGCGTTGAGCTGGGAGGGGGTCCCGGGGAGCTGTTTTTT,CSVELGGGPGELFF,NA,TRBV29-1,TRBJ2-2,few
TGTGCCAGCAGTCTCAAGGCGGTCACTGAAGCTTTCTTT,CASSLKAVTEAFF,NA,TRBV12-3/TRBV12-4,TRBJ1-1,NA
TGCGCCAGCAGCTGGACGACTAGCCCTAGGAGCTCCTACGAGCAGTACTTC,CASSWTTSPRSSYEQYF,TRBD2,TRBV5-1,TRBJ2-7,NA
TGTGCCAGTAGTTTTTTACAGGGGAGCAATCAGCCCCAGCATTTT,CASSFLQGSNQPQHF,TRBD1,TRBV19,TRBJ1-5,NA
TGTGCCAGCAGTGAATCCCAGGGGGCAGGCTACACCTTC,CASSESQGAGYTF,TRBD1,TRBV25-1,TRBJ1-2,few
TGTGCCAGCTCACCAACGGCCCGGGGCTATGGCTACACCTTC,CASSPTARGYGYTF,NA,TRBV18,TRBJ1-2,NA
TGTGCCAGCAGTTCTCCGGACAGGGCGGCTTTTACTTTCTTT,CASSSPDRAAFTFF,TRBD1,TRBV28,TRBJ1-1,NA
TGTGCCACCAGACAGGAGACCTACGAGCAGTACTTC,CATRQETYEQYF,NA,TRBV10-3,TRBJ2-7,NA
TGTGCCAGCAGTTTAACTTTTACCCCCATCTCTGGCTACACCTTC,CASSLTFTPISGYTF,NA,TRBV28,TRBJ1-2,NA
TGTGCCAGCAGTTACACCTCGACAGGGGTGGTTTCACCCCTCCACTTT,CASSYTSTGVVSPLHF,TRBD1,TRBV6-5,TRBJ1-6,NA
TGCGCCAGCAGCTTGGATGGACAGGGAGGAGGCTACACCTTC,CASSLDGQGGGYTF,TRBD1,TRBV5-1,TRBJ1-2,NA
TGTGCCAGCTCACCGGTGGGCGGGAGCCTCTCCTACGAGCAGTACTTC,CASSPVGGSLSYEQYF,TRBD2,TRBV18,TRBJ2-7,NA
TGTGCCAGTAGTATAGATCTGGGCCCCGGGAGAGATACGCAGTATTTT,CASSIDLGPGRDTQYF,NA,TRBV19,TRBJ2-3,NA
TGTGCCAGTAGGACTAGCGGGAGCAGGGTCGGCGAGCAGTACTTC,CASRTSGSRVGEQYF,TRBD2,TRBV19,TRBJ2-7,NA
TGCGCCAGCAGCTTGGGGGCTAGCGGGAGTGCAGATACGCAGTATTTT,CASSLGASGSADTQYF,TRBD2,TRBV5-1,TRBJ2-3,once
TGTGCCAGCAGCTTAGAGCCAGGCCCTTCGTCCTATGGCTACACCTTC,CASSLEPGPSSYGYTF,NA,TRBV11-2,TRBJ1-2,NA
TGTGCCAGTAGTATAGCCCGGTACAGGGTAACGAAGTCTGGGGCCAACGTCCTGACTTTC,CASSIARYRVTKSGANVLTF,NA,TRBV19,TRBJ2-6,NA
TGTGCCAGCAGTACCGGGGGGAACACCGGGGAGCTGTTTTTT,CASSTGGNTGELFF,NA,TRBV2,TRBJ2-2,NA
TGCGCCAGCAGCTTGGCTACTAGCGGGAGTGAGCAGTTCTTC,CASSLATSGSEQFF,TRBD2,TRBV5-1,TRBJ2-1,NA
TGTGCCATCAGTGAGTCGAGACAGGGGGCGCAGGAGCAGTACTTC,CAISESRQGAQEQYF,TRBD1,TRBV10-3,TRBJ2-7,NA
TGTGCCAGCAGCTTAACCATCATGGGGGCAGTGAGGAGCGGCTACACCTTC,CASSLTIMGAVRSGYTF,NA,TRBV7-9,TRBJ1-2,NA
TGTGCCAGCAGACCAGACAGGGGGCGGGCGTCCACTGAAGCTTTCTTT,CASRPDRGRASTEAFF,TRBD1,TRBV5-4,TRBJ1-1,NA
TGTGCCAGCAGTGTTAGGAGGGTGCCCGTTAATACGCAGTATTTT,CASSVRRVPVNTQYF,NA,TRBV2,TRBJ2-3,NA
TGTGCCAGCTCACCGGAGGGACAAAAACTGTTTTTT,CASSPEGQKLFF,NA,TRBV18,TRBJ1-4,NA
TGTGCCAGCTCGCCATCGGGTGGTCTTGGTAGCAATCAGCCCCAGCATTTT,CASSPSGGLGSNQPQHF,NA,TRBV18,TRBJ1-5,once
TGTGCCAGCAGTGCCTCGAACACCGGGGAGCTGTTTTTT,CASSASNTGELFF,NA,TRBV2,TRBJ2-2,NA
TGCAGTGCTCTCCGGGGGTACGAGTTCTTC,CSALRGYEFF,NA,TRBV20-1,TRBJ2-1,NA
TGTGCCAGCTCACCACTTCCGGGACAGGGCGGCTACGAGCAGTACTTC,CASSPLPGQGGYEQYF,TRBD1,TRBV18,TRBJ2-7,NA
TGTGCCAGTAAGGAGGGAGGTGGTGAAAAACTGTTTTTT,CASKEGGGEKLFF,NA,TRBV19,TRBJ1-4,NA
TGTGCCAGCAGCGTCGGGACTAGCGGGAGCAGTGAGCAGTTCTTC,CASSVGTSGSSEQFF,TRBD2,TRBV11-3,TRBJ2-1,NA
TGTGCCAGCATCCCCTTCTCGAACACTGAAGCTTTCTTT,CASIPFSNTEAFF,NA,TRBV7-9,TRBJ1-1,NA
TGTGCCAGCACCCGGGACACAAGATTAGGAGGCTACACCTTC,CASTRDTRLGGYTF,NA,TRBV6-5,TRBJ1-2,NA
TGTGCCTGGAGTGTAGGGAGGGGCTATGGCTACACCTTC,CAWSVGRGYGYTF,NA,TRBV30,TRBJ1-2,NA
TGTGCCAGCAGTGGGACAGGGGCCGATCGGGGTTCACCCCTCCACTTT,CASSGTGADRGSPLHF,TRBD1,TRBV2,TRBJ1-6,NA
TGTGCCAGCAGTTTATCCCAAAGCCTGGTACAAGAGACCCAGTACTTC,CASSLSQSLVQETQYF,NA,TRBV27,TRBJ2-5,NA
TGTGCCAGCAGTGAAGCGATGCTTAGCGGGAGGATTCCCTTTAGGATGGAGCAGTACTTC,CASSEAMLSGRIPFRMEQYF,TRBD2,TRBV6-1,TRBJ2-7,NA
TGTGCCAGCAGCCCCTACCGGGATAATTCACCCCTCCACTTT,CASSPYRDNSPLHF,NA,TRBV7-8,TRBJ1-6,NA
TGTGCCAGCATTCAAAACAGGGGCTCGGTCTATGGCTACACCTTC,CASIQNRGSVYGYTF,TRBD1,TRBV6-5,TRBJ1-2,NA
TGTGCCAGTAGTAGGACTAGCGGGAGAGCCCCAGATACGCAGTATTTT,CASSRTSGRAPDTQYF,TRBD2,TRBV19,TRBJ2-3,NA
TGTGCCAGTCAGATCGCCCACAGGGGGGTGGACGCTTTCTTT,CASQIAHRGVDAFF,TRBD1,TRBV19,TRBJ1-1,NA
TGCGCCAGCAGCTTGGTTGGGGGACTCAACACTGAAGCTTTCTTT,CASSLVGGLNTEAFF,NA,TRBV5-1,TRBJ1-1,NA
TGTGCCACCAGTGACCAGGGGGCGACAGATACGCAGTATTTT,CATSDQGATDTQYF,TRBD1,TRBV24-1,TRBJ2-3,NA
TGTGCCAGCCGCCGGGGTACAAATCAGCCCCAGCATTTT,CASRRGTNQPQHF,NA,TRBV28,TRBJ1-5,NA
TGTGCCAGCAGTGAATCCGGGACAGGGGTCTACGAGCAGTACTTC,CASSESGTGVYEQYF,TRBD1,TRBV2,TRBJ2-7,NA
TGCGCCAGCAGCCCGGCTGGGAGTCCAGGAGGAGAGACCCAGTACTTC,CASSPAGSPGGETQYF,NA,TRBV5-1,TRBJ2-5,NA
TGTGCCAGCAGCTTAGTTTCCAGGGGACAAGAGACCCAGTACTTC,CASSLVSRGQETQYF,NA,TRBV7-2,TRBJ2-5,NA
TGCGCCAGCAGTGAGGCCAGGTACAATGAGCAGTTCTTC,CASSEARYNEQFF,NA,TRBV10-1,TRBJ2-1,NA
TGTGCCAGCAGGGTGGGAGGCCAGGACGTCGTTCCCCAGTACTTC,CASRVGGQDVVPQYF,NA,TRBV3-1/TRBV3-2,TRBJ2-5,NA
TGTGCCAGCGGACCCACAGGGGGTATTGACGAGCAGTACTTC,CASGPTGGIDEQYF,TRBD1,TRBV6-5,TRBJ2-7,once
TGTGCCAGCAGCTTAGCGGGGACTAGCGGGAGAGGGGAGCTGTTTTTT,CASSLAGTSGRGELFF,TRBD2,TRBV7-2,TRBJ2-2,NA
TGTGCCAGCAGCTTTCTAGCGGGAGCGGCGTCCTACGAGCAGTACTTC,CASSFLAGAASYEQYF,TRBD2,TRBV5-6,TRBJ2-7,NA
TGCGCCAGCAGCCCTGGACTAGCGGGAGGTTCTGCCAAAAACATTCAGTACTTC,CASSPGLAGGSAKNIQYF,TRBD2,TRBV5-1,TRBJ2-4,NA
TGCAGCGTTCCCGAGGGTAGCGCCAACACAGATACGCAGTATTTT,CSVPEGSANTDTQYF,NA,TRBV29-1,TRBJ2-3,NA